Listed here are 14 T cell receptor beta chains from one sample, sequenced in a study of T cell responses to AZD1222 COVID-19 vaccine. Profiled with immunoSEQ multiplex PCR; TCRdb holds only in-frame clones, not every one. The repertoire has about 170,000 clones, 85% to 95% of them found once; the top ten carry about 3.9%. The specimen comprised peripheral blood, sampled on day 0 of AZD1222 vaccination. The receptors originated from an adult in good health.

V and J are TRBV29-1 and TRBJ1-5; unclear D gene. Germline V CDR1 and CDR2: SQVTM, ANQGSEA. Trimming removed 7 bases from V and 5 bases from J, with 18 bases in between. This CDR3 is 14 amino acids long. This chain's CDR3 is CSAALSGGDQPQHF. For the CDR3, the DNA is TGCAGCGCTGCCCTAAGCGGTGGTGATCAGCCCCAGCATTTT.

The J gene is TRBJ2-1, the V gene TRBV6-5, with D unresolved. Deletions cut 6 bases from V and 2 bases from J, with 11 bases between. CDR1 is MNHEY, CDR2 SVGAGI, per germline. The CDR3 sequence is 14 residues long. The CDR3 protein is CASRPEQPYNEQFF. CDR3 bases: TGTGCCAGCAGACCAGAACAGCCCTACAATGAGCAGTTCTTC.

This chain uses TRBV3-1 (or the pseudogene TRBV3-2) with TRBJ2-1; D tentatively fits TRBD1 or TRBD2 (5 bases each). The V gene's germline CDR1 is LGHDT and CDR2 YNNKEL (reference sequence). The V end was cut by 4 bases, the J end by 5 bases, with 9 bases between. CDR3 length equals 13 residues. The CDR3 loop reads CASSPRGDNEQFF. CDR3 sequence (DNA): TGTGCCAGCAGCCCCCGGGGCGACAATGAGCAGTTCTTC.

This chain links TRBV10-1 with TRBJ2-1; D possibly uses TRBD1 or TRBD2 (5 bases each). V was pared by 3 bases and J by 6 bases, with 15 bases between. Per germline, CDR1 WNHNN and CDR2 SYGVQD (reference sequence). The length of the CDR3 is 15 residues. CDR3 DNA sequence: TGCGCCAGCAGTGACCGGGGCCTTTCGCGCAATGAGCAGTTCTTC. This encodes CASSDRGLSRNEQFF.

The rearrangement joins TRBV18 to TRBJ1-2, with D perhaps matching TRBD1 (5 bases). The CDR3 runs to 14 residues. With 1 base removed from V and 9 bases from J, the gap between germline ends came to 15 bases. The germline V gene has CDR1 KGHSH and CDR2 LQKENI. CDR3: CASSPLRDSLRYTF. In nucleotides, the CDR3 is TGTGCCAGCTCACCACTCCGGGACTCCCTCCGCTACACCTTC.

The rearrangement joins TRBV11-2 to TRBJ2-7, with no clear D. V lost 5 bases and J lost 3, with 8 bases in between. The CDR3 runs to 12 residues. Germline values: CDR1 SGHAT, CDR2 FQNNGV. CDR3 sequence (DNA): TGTGCCAGCAGCCCCGAGAACTACGAGCAGTACTTC. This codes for CASSPENYEQYF.

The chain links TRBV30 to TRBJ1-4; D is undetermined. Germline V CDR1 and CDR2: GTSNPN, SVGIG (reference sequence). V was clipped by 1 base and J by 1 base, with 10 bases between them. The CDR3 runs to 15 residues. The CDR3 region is CAWSGYLGTNEKLFF. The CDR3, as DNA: TGTGCCTGGAGTGGATATCTAGGAACTAATGAAAAACTGTTTTTT.

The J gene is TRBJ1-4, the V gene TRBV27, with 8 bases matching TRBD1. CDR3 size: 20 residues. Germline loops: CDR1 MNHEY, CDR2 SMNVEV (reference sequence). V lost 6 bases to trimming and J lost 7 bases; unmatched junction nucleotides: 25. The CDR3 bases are TGTGCCAGCAGCCATATACACCCGGGACAGGTCCCGCGGGAAAGTGAAAAACTGTTTTTT. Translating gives CASSHIHPGQVPRESEKLFF.

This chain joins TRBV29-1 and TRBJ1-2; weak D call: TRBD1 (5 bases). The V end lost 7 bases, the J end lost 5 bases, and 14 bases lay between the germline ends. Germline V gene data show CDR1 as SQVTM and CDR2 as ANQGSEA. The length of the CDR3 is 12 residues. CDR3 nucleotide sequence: TGCAGCGGGGACGTGGGGCAATATGGCTACACCTTC. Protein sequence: CSGDVGQYGYTF.

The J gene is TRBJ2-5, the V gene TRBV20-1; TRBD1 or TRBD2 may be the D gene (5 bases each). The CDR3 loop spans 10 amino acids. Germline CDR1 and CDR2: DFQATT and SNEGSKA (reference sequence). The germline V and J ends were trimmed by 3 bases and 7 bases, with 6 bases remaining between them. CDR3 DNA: TGCAGTGCTAGTGGGGGGACCCAGTACTTC. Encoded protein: CSASGGTQYF.

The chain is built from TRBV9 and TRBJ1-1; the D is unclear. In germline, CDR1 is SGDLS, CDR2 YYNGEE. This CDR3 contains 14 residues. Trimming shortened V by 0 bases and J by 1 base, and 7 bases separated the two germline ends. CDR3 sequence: CASSVAGENTEAFF. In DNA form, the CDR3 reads TGTGCCAGCAGCGTAGCTGGGGAGAACACTGAAGCTTTCTTT.

The CDR3 coding sequence is TGCGCCAGCAGCTGGGGACAGGGCCAAGAGACCCAGTACTTC. Translation: CASSWGQGQETQYF. V is TRBV5-1 and J is TRBJ2-5; 9 nucleotides match TRBD1. The CDR3 consists of 14 residues. V lost 3 bases and J lost 1; bases outside the gene matches: 1. The germline CDR1 and CDR2 sequences are SGHRS and YFSETQ.

The CDR3 DNA follows: TGCAGCGCTGGACAGTATAACACCGGGGAGCTGTTTTTT. This gives the protein CSAGQYNTGELFF. The chain uses TRBV29-1 and TRBJ2-2; a weak D match, TRBD1 (6 bases). The CDR3 length is 13 residues. The germline CDR1 and CDR2 sequences are SQVTM and ANQGSEA. The ends were cut back, 7 bases at V and 2 bases at J, with 11 bases in the middle.

For the CDR3, the DNA is TGTGCCAGCAGTTACTCGCCCGGAGAGGGGTGGCCCCTCCACTTT. It codes for CASSYSPGEGWPLHF. This rearrangement joins TRBV6-5 to TRBJ1-6, with a weak D call TRBD1 (5 bases). The V end lost 0 bases, the J end lost 13 bases, and 16 bases lay between the germline ends. The CDR3 sequence is 15 residues long. Germline V CDR1 and CDR2: MNHEY, SVGAGI.